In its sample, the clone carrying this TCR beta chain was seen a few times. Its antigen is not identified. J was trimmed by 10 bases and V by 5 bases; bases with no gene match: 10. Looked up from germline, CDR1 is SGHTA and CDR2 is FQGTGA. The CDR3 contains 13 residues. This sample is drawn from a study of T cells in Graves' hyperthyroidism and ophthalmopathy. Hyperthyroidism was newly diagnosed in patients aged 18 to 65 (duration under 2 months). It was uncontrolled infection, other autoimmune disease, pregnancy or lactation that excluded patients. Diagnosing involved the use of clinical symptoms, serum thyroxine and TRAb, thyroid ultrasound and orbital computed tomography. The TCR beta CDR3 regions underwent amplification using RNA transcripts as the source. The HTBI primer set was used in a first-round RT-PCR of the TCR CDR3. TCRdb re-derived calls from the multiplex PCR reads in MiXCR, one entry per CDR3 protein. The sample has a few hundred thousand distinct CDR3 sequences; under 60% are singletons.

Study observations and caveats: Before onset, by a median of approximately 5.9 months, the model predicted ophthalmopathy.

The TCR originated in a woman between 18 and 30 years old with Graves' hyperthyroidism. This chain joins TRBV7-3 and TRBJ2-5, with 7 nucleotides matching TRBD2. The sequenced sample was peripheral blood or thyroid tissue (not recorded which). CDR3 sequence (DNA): TGTGCCAGCAGCCAAAACCGGGGAGGGAACCAGTACTTC. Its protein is CASSQNRGGNQYF.